The next 5 T cell receptor beta chains were all read from a single sample in a study of beta chain features in type 1 diabetes. Expressed TCRB transcripts were sequenced, since all the RNA that had been isolated was reverse transcribed. Here immunoSEQ multiplex PCR was the method, and the copy in TCRdb shows in-frame clones only, minus some. The table includes some 660,000 clones, over 13% detected once. These receptors lack a known antigen. Study-wide findings and caveats: Shortening of TCRB CDR3s, moderate but significant, appeared in all four CD4+ subsets of Type 1 diabetes patients.

The specimen sequenced was naive CD4+ T cells from blood. The receptors stem from a man aged 18 to 30 with type 1 diabetes.

The V call is TRBV7-9, the J call TRBJ1-6; 7 bases are shared with TRBD1. In germline, CDR1 is SEHNR, CDR2 FQNEAQ (reference sequence). V lost 5 bases, J lost 9 bases, and 10 bases stayed unmatched. This CDR3 has 15 residues. For the CDR3, the DNA is TGTGCCAGCAGCCAGGAGGGGGCACGGAGTTCACCCCTCCACTTT. It encodes CASSQEGARSSPLHF.

This chain uses TRBV6-5 with TRBJ2-3; TRBD1 might be the D (6 bases). The V end lost 0 bases, the J end lost 6 bases, and 13 bases lay between the germline ends. The CDR3 runs to 15 residues. CDR1 MNHEY and CDR2 SVGAGI come from the germline V gene. CDR3 DNA sequence: TGTGCCAGCAGTTACTCGATATACAGGGACGATACGCAGTATTTT. Translating gives CASSYSIYRDDTQYF.

The chain couples TRBV18 to TRBJ2-7; D is possibly TRBD2 (5 bases). Trimming stripped 4 bases from V and 0 bases from J, with 10 bases between. There are 14 residues in the CDR3. Germline assignment: CDR1 KGHSH and CDR2 LQKENI. The CDR3 loop reads CASSRGLNSYEQYF. CDR3 DNA sequence: TGTGCCAGCTCACGTGGACTGAACTCCTACGAGCAGTACTTC.

The chain has TRBV4-2 and TRBJ1-1, with D possibly matching TRBD1 (5 bases). CDR1 is LGHNA, CDR2 YNFKEQ, per germline. V lost 3 bases, J lost 0 bases, and 14 bases lay in between. The CDR3 consists of 16 residues. In DNA form, the CDR3 reads TGTGCCAGCAGCCACAACCCCGCGACAGTGAACACTGAAGCTTTCTTT. This encodes CASSHNPATVNTEAFF.

This clone showed up just a few times. V is TRBV6-1 and J is TRBJ2-7; TRBD1 is a possible D gene (5 bases). Germline-derived CDR1 and CDR2 are MNHNS and SASEGT. The CDR3 sequence is 13 residues long. V dropped 2 bases and J dropped 5 bases, with 10 bases sitting between them. CDR3 coding DNA: TGTGCCAGCAGTGAATCTGGCAGGGACGAGCAGTACTTC. Amino acids: CASSESGRDEQYF.